This T cell receptor (beta chain) was recorded in a study of blood T cell repertoires in COVID-19. Using immunoSEQ multiplex PCR, the repertoire was profiled, and TCRdb retains in-frame clones only, with some absent. The repertoire consists of approximately 290,000 clones, with approximately 90% occurring once and the leading ten covering 2.2%. Germline lookup yields CDR1 SGHRS and CDR2 YFSETQ. V lost 4 bases to trimming and J lost 4 bases; unmatched junction nucleotides: 7. The length of the CDR3 is 14 residues. This clone was observed a single time. This chain connects TRBV5-1 to TRBJ1-2, with 7 bases aligning to TRBD1. The sequence derives from a young woman with COVID-19, enrolled during active disease. Sequencing used peripheral blood. In DNA form, the CDR3 reads TGCGCCAGCAGCCCCGGACAGGAGGGCTATGGCTACACCTTC. It yields the protein CASSPGQEGYGYTF.